Below, 10 T cell receptor beta chains from the same sample are listed, as sequenced in a study of blood T cells in healthy people across ages. Through a sample-barcoded 5' primer and a J-beta primer mix, a second PCR was run for 7 to 11 cycles. TCRdb fed the 5' RACE reads into MiXCR, producing one record per CDR3 protein. The sample carries about 970,000 distinct CDR3 sequences, 45% to 60% recorded once. The specimen sequenced was blood. Source of these receptors: a woman aged 60-75 years in good health.

This clonotype was counted between two and nine times. This chain links TRBV6-2 or TRBV6-3 with TRBJ2-5, with 7 bases identical to TRBD1. Germline trimming cut 8 bases from V and 4 bases from J; bases unmatched to any gene: 4. In germline, CDR1 is MNHEY, CDR2 SVGEGT. There are 12 residues in the CDR3. The DNA for the CDR3 is TGTGCCAGCGGGGACAGAATAGAGACCCAGTACTTC. It specifies CASGDRIETQYF.

This clonotype appeared a single time. The V and J genes are TRBV18 and TRBJ1-1; D not certain. Germline V gene data show CDR1 as KGHSH and CDR2 as LQKENI. This CDR3 has 13 amino acids. Trimming took off 8 bases at V and 4 bases at J, with 14 bases between the two ends. CDR3 coding DNA: TGTGCCAGCACCTCGTCGCAGACCACTGAAGCTTTCTTT. This encodes CASTSSQTTEAFF.

There are a few counts of this clonotype. This rearrangement joins TRBV5-1 to TRBJ1-1, with D unclear. Trimming left V 3 bases short and J 7 bases short, with 10 bases between. The CDR3 is made up of 12 amino acids. In germline, CDR1 is SGHRS, CDR2 YFSETQ. In DNA form, the CDR3 reads TGCGCCAGCAGCTCCGACCGAAATGAAGCTTTCTTT. It specifies CASSSDRNEAFF.

A remark on this clonotype: The junction departs from germline at one end; a sequencing error may be responsible. This sequence joins TRBV6-1 and TRBJ2-3; 7 bases map to TRBD1. Germline assignment: CDR1 MNHNS and CDR2 SASEGT. The CDR3 spans 15 residues. Written as DNA, the CDR3 is TGTGCCAGCAGCTCCGGGACAGCACACACAGATGCGCAGTATTTT. It codes for CASSSGTAHTDAQYF.

This clonotype was counted many times. The V call is TRBV5-1, the J call TRBJ2-5, with D perhaps matching TRBD2 (5 bases). CDR3 size: 17 residues. From germline, CDR1 is SGHRS and CDR2 YFSETQ. The V end was cut by 0 bases, the J end by 2 bases, with 17 bases between. CDR3 in DNA: TGCGCCAGCAGCTTGGGGGCTAGCCGACCGATACAAGAGACCCAGTACTTC. Amino acid sequence: CASSLGASRPIQETQYF.

This rearrangement joins TRBV20-1 to TRBJ2-3; D remains ambiguous. The germline gives CDR1 DFQATT, CDR2 SNEGSKA (reference sequence). The CDR3 has 14 residues. Trimming shortened V by 1 base and J by 3 bases, and 11 bases separated the two germline ends. The CDR3 coding sequence is TGCAGTGCTAGAGTTGGTTCCTCAACAGATACGCAGTATTTT. Translating it yields CSARVGSSTDTQYF.

The rearrangement joins TRBV7-8 to TRBJ1-2, with TRBD1 identical over 12 bases. CDR3 size: 16 residues. Trimming removed 4 bases from V and 6 bases from J; junction bases left unmatched: 9. Germline CDR1 reads SGHVS; CDR2 reads FQNEAQ. The CDR3 DNA reads as TGTGCCAGCAGCTCAGACCGGGACAGGGGGCAGAATGGCTACACCTTC. It yields the protein CASSSDRDRGQNGYTF.

This rearrangement joins TRBV27 to TRBJ2-7; TRBD1 is a possible D gene (5 bases). The CDR3 length is 13 residues. CDR1 is MNHEY and CDR2 is SMNVEV in the germline V gene (reference sequence). V lost 9 bases and J 5 bases, leaving 17 bases between the germline ends. CDR3 sequence (DNA): TGTGCCAGTAAGGCCTTACAGGTCCACGAGCAGTACTTC. Amino acid sequence: CASKALQVHEQYF.

The chain uses TRBV7-6 and TRBJ2-3; D ambiguous. Germline V lookup: CDR1 SGHVS, CDR2 FNYEAQ. The CDR3 is 17 amino acids. V gave up 2 bases and J gave up 2 bases, with 17 bases separating them. The CDR3 here is CASSLMVEATYTDTQYF. The DNA of the CDR3 is TGTGCCAGCAGCTTAATGGTGGAAGCGACCTACACAGATACGCAGTATTTT.

The chain employs TRBV18 and TRBJ1-5; 8 bases agree with TRBD1. Germline V gene sequence: CDR1 KGHSH, CDR2 LQKENI. This CDR3 is 16 amino acids long. After removal of 4 bases from V and 4 bases from J, the junction contained 9 bases not matched to a gene. The CDR3 coding sequence is TGTGCCAGCTCACTGCGGGACAGGACGGAGAATCAGCCCCAGCATTTT. It codes for CASSLRDRTENQPQHF.